This TCR beta chain was obtained from a study of a mutant IDH1 vaccine in newly diagnosed glioma. CDR3 length: 16 amino acids. The germline V and J ends were trimmed by 1 base and 6 bases, with 18 bases remaining between them. Looked up from germline, CDR1 is SGHVS and CDR2 is FNYEAQ. Indicated time point: baseline, week 1 (first vaccination visit). Regarding treatment: pre-vaccination baseline after standard-of-care therapy. The assay was immunoSEQ multiplex PCR, and TCRdb's table has in-frame clones only and misses some. The profile shows about 54,000 clones, approximately 80% of them singletons. The receptor comes from a young man with glioma. The chain combines TRBV7-6 with TRBJ1-1; TRBD1 might be the D (6 bases). The input for sequencing was PBMCs, taken from a glioma patient treated with radiotherapy, temozolomide or both. CDR3 coding DNA: TGTGCCAGCAGCTTAGTGGAACAGGGTTACGGTTCTGAAGCTTTCTTT. This translates into CASSLVEQGYGSEAFF.